This T cell receptor beta chain is drawn from a study of regulatory T cells in long-lasting Graves disease (dated by TCRdb to 2020 to 2023). As for the study more broadly: In the newly diagnosed Graves' disease group, patients had been taking antithyroid drugs for less than 3 months. A total of some 33 samples were covered by TCR sequencing, comprising 13 persistent and 20 or so newly diagnosed Graves' disease patients. Patients with persistent Graves' disease were compared with patients with newly diagnosed Graves' disease using TCR sequencing and RNA sequencing of peripheral blood. The study was registered as a clinical trial and conducted in China. The study at large found these results: TRBV28, TRBJ1-2 and TRBJ2-5 were preferentially used in persistent disease, while TRBV20-1 and TRBJ2-1 were favored in newly diagnosed disease. Only the TCR beta chain was sequenced and analyzed. The authors noted that the small sample size was a limitation that may lower accuracy. More public clonotypes were shared among persistent patients (2,741) than among newly diagnosed patients (under 1,000). Peripheral blood alone was examined, since thyroid tissue, which constituted the primary lesion, could not be accessed. Lower TCR Shannon entropy and fewer highly expanded clones were observed in persistent Graves' disease patients than in newly diagnosed patients, which suggested clonal expansion.

Explained via the paper, the time point label denotes: newly diagnosed GD, antithyroid drugs for less than 3 months. For both TCR sequencing and RNA sequencing, RNA was extracted from PBMCs using TRIzol. The diagnosis of Graves' disease followed American Thyroid Association guidelines. Patients were recruited from an endocrinology department in Xi'an, China. From each patient, 7.5 to 10 milliliters of peripheral blood was collected into an EDTA anticoagulant tube. Ficoll Paque Plus density gradient separation was used to isolate PBMCs, and no further T cell sorting was performed. An Agilent 2100 Bioanalyzer and agarose gel were used to check RNA quality, while a NanoDrop 2000 measured RNA concentration. Libraries were made using multiplex PCR. The data were produced on an Illumina HiSeq 4000. To build TCR beta libraries, CDR3 regions were amplified by Arm-PCR using iRepertoire HTBI primers. Before sequencing, the PCR products underwent gel purification. Under the source paper's analysis protocol: A total of under 80 TRBV and 14 TRBJ segments were identified across samples and were used for gene usage analysis of CDR3 amino acid clonotypes. COPE and FqMerger were used to merge the filtered high-quality paired reads into contigs. BLAST was used to align contigs to IMGT TRBV, TRBD and TRBJ reference genes, with CDR3 defined following IMGT. Clonotypes above 0.1% frequency were classified as highly expanded clones. Shannon entropy was used to measure repertoire diversity, and the Gini coefficient was used to measure V-J evenness. Public clonotypes were defined as clonotypes shared by more than one individual. TCRdb trimmed the raw reads at Q25, called clones with MiXCR and kept productive beta chains. Under each unique CDR3 protein, matching rows form one entry showing the most common genes and DNA. TCRdb, rather than the study authors, made the V and J calls. The sample table holds some 240,000 distinct CDR3 sequences, of which about 19% were seen once. Roughly 12% of the sample belongs to the ten largest clones.

This clonotype was counted a few times. The target of this receptor is not known. This clone may be a read error of a much larger clone one base away. Spanning cysteine to phenylalanine, the CDR3 consists of 16 amino acids. Just the 48-base CDR3 DNA is kept, in frame starting at base 1. Trimmed from V: 0 bases; trimmed from J: 8 bases; junction bases lacking a gene match: 8. Looking up the germline V gene yields CDR1 SGDLS and CDR2 YYNGEE. The data were also submitted as part of a second study, on T cells in Graves' hyperthyroidism and ophthalmopathy. Taken from the second paper: A patient counted as having stable Graves' hyperthyroidism if no progression to ophthalmopathy occurred over 18 months of follow-up. Hyperthyroidism patients were newly diagnosed, had a disease duration of under 2 months, and were aged 18 to 65 years. The study excluded patients with uncontrolled infections, other autoimmune diseases, pregnancy or lactation. Diagnoses relied on clinical symptoms, serum thyroxine and TRAb, thyroid ultrasound and orbital computed tomography. A first-round RT-PCR of the TCR CDR3 used the HTBI primer set with the Qiagen OneStep RT-PCR kit. Most expanded thyroid clonotypes (frequency above 0.001) were also detected in blood, suggesting blood repertoires may reflect thyroid immune responses. Ophthalmopathy was separated from stable hyperthyroidism by a 13 V-J signature model, with around 90% sensitivity and roughly 81% specificity obtained in cross-validation and 80%/75% obtained in testing. In validation, progression to ophthalmopathy was predicted by the model with 70% to 71% sensitivity and just over 72% specificity, a median of about 6.4 months before onset. To identify distinguishing TCR V-J signatures, a discovery cohort of some 100 patients was used, comprising approximately 40 with Graves' ophthalmopathy and around 60 with stable Graves' hyperthyroidism. Prospective prediction of ophthalmopathy was tested in an independent validation cohort of under 20 hyperthyroidism patients and around 16 patients who later progressed to ophthalmopathy. The roughly 90 discovery patients were divided at random into training and test sets in a 7:3 ratio. In over five Graves' hyperthyroidism patients, the study also compared T-cell repertoires from thyroid tissue with T-cell repertoires from blood. After blood sampling, hyperthyroidism patients were treated with methimazole at a starting dose of 30 mg daily, and ophthalmopathy patients were treated with high-dose intravenous methylprednisolone. Libraries were constructed in a second round of multiplex PCR, after which size selection and purification were performed. Paired-end sequencing of the libraries was performed with 100 bp reads on an Illumina HiSeq2000. SOAPnuke was used to process the raw data, with reads discarded if the reads contained adapters or uncalled bases, had a mean Phred below 15, or lacked an exact constant-primer or identifier match. COPE v1.2.5 was used to merge high-quality paired reads, and clonotypes were defined as unique nucleotide sequences. Clonotypes were aligned to IMGT TRBV, TRBD and TRBJ reference segments using MiTCR v1.1. Analysis was restricted to V-J combinations with a frequency above 0.0001, which covered 99.2% of repertoires. The TCS score was defined as the ratio of F50 (clonal expansion) to E x V (chaos), calculated using BLOSUM62-based TCRdist between CDR3 peptides within each V-J. Welch's t-statistics and random forest reduced roughly 540 V-J features to 10 to 15, which were used in a naive Bayes classifier (R e1071). Sample size was not statistically predetermined, and blinding of investigators to group allocation was not performed. The paper describes TCR Vbeta CDR3 sequencing of 135 peripheral blood samples, made up of some 40 ophthalmopathy patients, around 78 hyperthyroidism patients and 17 progressor patients.

Material: peripheral blood mononuclear cells (PBMCs), obtained at new diagnosis, from a patient treated with antithyroid drugs. The chain employs TRBV9 and TRBJ1-6, with TRBD1 identical over 7 junction bases. This TCR derives from a woman aged 30 to 39 with Graves disease. Donor details come from another sample of the same person, matched by shared clones. Here the CDR3 is given as CASSVGDSTGDSPLHF. In nucleotide form, the sequence is TGTGCCAGCAGCGTAGGAGACTCCACAGGGGATTCACCCCTCCACTTT.